A single TCR beta chain is shown here with its context. Its antigen remains unknown. Sequencing was performed with immunoSEQ multiplex PCR; in TCRdb, only in-frame clones are kept and a portion is missing. Here the sample spans about 10,000 clones, more than 75% being singletons. These data belong to a study of STAT3 mutations in large granular lymphocyte leukemia. Study-level background: Roughly half of the longitudinally sequenced T-LGLL patients carried detectable canonical activating STAT3 mutations.

The germline V gene encodes CDR1 SEHNR and CDR2 FQNEAQ (reference sequence). V lost 4 bases, J lost 3 bases, and 9 bases lay in between. CDR3 length: 13 residues. Study-level points and caveats: All newly emerging clones after therapy were STAT3 wild type. Every T-LGLL patient had at least one immunodominant TCRbeta clonotype. Variable sampling intervals and differing treatment regimens complicated linking therapy response to TCR clonal burden changes. A small but highly pathogenic clone may have been missed.

The sequenced sample was peripheral blood mononuclear cells. J is TRBJ1-1 and V is TRBV7-9; possible D gene TRBD1, 5 bases. The origin of this receptor is a man aged 60-69 years with T-cell large granular lymphocyte leukemia. Some clones in this sample may be carry-over from other donors' samples. CDR3 loop: CASSWGGDTEAFF. The CDR3 DNA reads as TGTGCCAGCAGCTGGGGGGGAGACACTGAAGCTTTCTTT.